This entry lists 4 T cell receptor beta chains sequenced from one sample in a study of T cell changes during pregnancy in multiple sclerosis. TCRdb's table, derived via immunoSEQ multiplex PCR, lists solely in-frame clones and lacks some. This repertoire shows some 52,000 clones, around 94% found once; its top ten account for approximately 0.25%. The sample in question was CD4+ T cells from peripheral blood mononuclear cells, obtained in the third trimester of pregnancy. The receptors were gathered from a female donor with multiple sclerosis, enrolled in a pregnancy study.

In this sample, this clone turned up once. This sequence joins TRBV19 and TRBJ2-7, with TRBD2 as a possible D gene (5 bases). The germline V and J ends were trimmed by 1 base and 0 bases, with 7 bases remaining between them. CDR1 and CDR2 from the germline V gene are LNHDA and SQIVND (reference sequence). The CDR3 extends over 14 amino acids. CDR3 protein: CASSIAGSSYEQYF. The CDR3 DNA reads TGTGCCAGTAGTATAGCGGGGAGCTCCTACGAGCAGTACTTC.

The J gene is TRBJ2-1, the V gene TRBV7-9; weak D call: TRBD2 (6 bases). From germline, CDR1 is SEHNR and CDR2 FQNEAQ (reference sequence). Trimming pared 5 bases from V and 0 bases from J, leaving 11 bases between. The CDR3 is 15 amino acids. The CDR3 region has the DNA TGTGCCAGCAGCCGTCGGGGGTCCTCCTACAATGAGCAGTTCTTC. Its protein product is CASSRRGSSYNEQFF. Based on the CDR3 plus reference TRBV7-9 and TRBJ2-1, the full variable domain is DTGVSQNPRHKITKRGQNVTFRCDPISEHNRLYWYRQTLGQGPEFLTYFQNEAQLEKSRLLSDRFSAERPKGSFSTLEIQRTEQGDSAMYLCASSRRGSSYNEQFFGPGTRLTVL.

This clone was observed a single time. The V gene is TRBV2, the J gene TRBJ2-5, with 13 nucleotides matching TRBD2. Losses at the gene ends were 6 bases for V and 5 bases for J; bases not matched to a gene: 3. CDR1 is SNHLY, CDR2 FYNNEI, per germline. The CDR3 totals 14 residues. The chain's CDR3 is CASRLAGGAETQYF. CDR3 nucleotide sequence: TGTGCCAGCAGACTAGCGGGAGGGGCGGAGACCCAGTACTTC.

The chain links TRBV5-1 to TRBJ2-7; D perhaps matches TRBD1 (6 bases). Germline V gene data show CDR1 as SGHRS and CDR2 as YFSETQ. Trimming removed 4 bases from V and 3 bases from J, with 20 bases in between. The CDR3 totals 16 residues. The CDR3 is CASSQEPGHDIYEQYF. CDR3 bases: TGCGCCAGCAGCCAAGAACCGGGACACGACATCTACGAGCAGTACTTC. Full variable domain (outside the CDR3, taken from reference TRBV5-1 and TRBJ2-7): KAGVTQTPRYLIKTRGQQVTLSCSPISGHRSVSWYQQTPGQGLQFLFEYFSETQRNKGNFPGRFSGRQFSNSRSEMNVSTLELGDSALYLCASSQEPGHDIYEQYFGPGTRLTVT.